One and the same sample provided the 20 T cell receptor beta chains below, sequenced in a study of cytomegalovirus exposure and HLA in healthy donors. It was with 60 Vbeta and 13 Jbeta primers that the PCR ran. The method was immunoSEQ multiplex PCR; TCRdb's version includes in-frame clones alone and lacks a portion of them. Among some 140,000 clones listed, 75% to 85% were seen once. Sequenced sample: PBMCs. The receptors were gathered from a female donor in good health and CMV-seronegative.

The CDR3 protein is CASSSNRDSYGYTF. The CDR3 bases are TGTGCCAGCAGCTCAAACCGGGACAGCTATGGCTACACCTTC. The V call is TRBV7-3, the J call TRBJ1-2; 7 nucleotides agree with TRBD1. This CDR3 is built from 14 residues. Germline V gene data show CDR1 as SGHTA and CDR2 as FQGTGA. V lost 4 bases, J lost 4 bases, and 6 bases stayed unmatched.

This clone came up once. The chain has TRBV19 and TRBJ1-1; maybe TRBD1 (5 bases). CDR1 LNHDA and CDR2 SQIVND come from the germline V gene (reference sequence). The germline V and J ends were trimmed by 5 bases and 1 base, with 20 bases remaining between them. This CDR3 is built from 17 residues. Here the CDR3 DNA reads TGTGCCAGTAGTCCCTTCCTGGGGGGGACGGCGAACACTGAAGCTTTCTTT. Translating it yields CASSPFLGGTANTEAFF.

This clone was counted only a few times. The chain carries TRBV6-6 and TRBJ1-1, with D tentatively TRBD1 (6 bases). V was trimmed by 10 bases and J by 0 bases, leaving 18 bases between them. The CDR3 spans 15 residues. Germline values: CDR1 MNHNY, CDR2 SVGAGI (reference sequence). This CDR3 is CATRVGGQMNTEAFF. DNA for the CDR3: TGTGCCACCCGGGTAGGTGGACAGATGAACACTGAAGCTTTCTTT.

The chain couples TRBV30 to TRBJ1-2; D remains ambiguous. Trimming cost V 1 base and J 2 bases, with 14 bases left between them. Germline V lookup: CDR1 GTSNPN, CDR2 SVGIG (reference sequence). The CDR3 contains 15 residues. This CDR3 reads CAWSAPTRGNYGYTF. The CDR3 bases are TGTGCCTGGAGTGCTCCTACCCGGGGAAACTATGGCTACACCTTC. The whole variable domain, remainder taken from reference TRBV30 and TRBJ1-2, is SQTIHQWPATLVQPVGSPLSLECTVEGTSNPNLYWYRQAAGRGLQLLFYSVGIGQISSEVPQNLSASRPQDRQFILSSKKLLLSDSGFYLCAWSAPTRGNYGYTFGSGTRLTVV.

This clone appeared a few times. The chain has TRBV6-1 and TRBJ1-2; D not resolved. CDR1 is MNHNS, CDR2 SASEGT, per germline. CDR3 size: 12 residues. Trimming cost V 6 bases and J 2 bases, with 7 bases left between them. The CDR3 here is CASSLTNYGYTF. CDR3 DNA: TGTGCCAGCAGCTTAACAAACTATGGCTACACCTTC.

The rearrangement joins TRBV2 to TRBJ1-2; 7 nucleotides agree with TRBD1. Germline loops: CDR1 SNHLY, CDR2 FYNNEI. The CDR3 covers 13 residues. J gave up 3 bases and V 5 bases, and 3 bases lay outside the gene matches. In DNA form, the CDR3 reads TGTGCCAGCAGTTTAACAGGGGACTATGGCTACACCTTC. Amino acids: CASSLTGDYGYTF.

The chain has TRBV7-2 and TRBJ2-5; D gene ambiguous. The CDR3 consists of 14 residues. Trimming took 5 bases from V and 1 from J, leaving 11 bases between them. Germline V gene sequence: CDR1 SGHTA, CDR2 FQGNSA. Here the CDR3 reads CASSTTLTQETQYF. Here the CDR3 DNA reads TGTGCCAGCAGCACGACTCTTACCCAAGAGACCCAGTACTTC.

The chain employs TRBV6-5 and TRBJ1-5; 12 nucleotides match TRBD1. The CDR3 has 16 residues. The germline CDR1 and CDR2 sequences are MNHEY and SVGAGI. With 4 bases clipped from V and 7 bases from J, the junction kept 8 bases outside the gene matches. This chain's CDR3 is CASSFLGTGGDQPQHF. The CDR3 DNA reads TGTGCCAGCAGTTTCCTCGGGACAGGGGGCGACCAGCCCCAGCATTTT.

The chain has TRBV4-3 and TRBJ1-1; possible D gene TRBD1, 5 bases. Between the trimmed V and J ends, which lost 4 bases and 2 bases, there was a span of 8 bases. The CDR3 totals 13 residues. Germline V gives CDR1 LGHNA, CDR2 YSLEER. The CDR3 is CASSRDSNTEAFF. As DNA, the CDR3 is TGCGCCAGCAGCCGAGACAGTAACACTGAAGCTTTCTTT.

The CDR3 bases are TGTGCCAGCAGCTTGGAGTTCTCTTGGGGCGAAGAGACCCAGTACTTC. Its protein is CASSLEFSWGEETQYF. The V call is TRBV5-6, the J call TRBJ2-5, with a weak D call TRBD1 (5 bases). Germline values: CDR1 SGHDT, CDR2 YYEEEE. Trimming removed 0 bases from V and 3 bases from J, with 15 bases in between. There are 16 residues in the CDR3.

The genes are TRBV28 and TRBJ2-7; 10 positions agree with TRBD1. The CDR3 runs 15 residues. Germline CDR1 MDHEN, CDR2 SYDVKM. V lost 6 bases and J lost 1; bases outside the gene matches: 6. CDR3 in amino acids: CASSQGQGVSYEQYF. In nucleotides, the CDR3 is TGTGCCAGCAGCCAAGGACAGGGGGTATCCTACGAGCAGTACTTC.

V gene TRBV7-3 combines with J gene TRBJ2-1, with a tentative D call TRBD2 (6 bases). The V end was cut by 5 bases, the J end by 9 bases, with 26 bases between. Germline CDR1 reads SGHTA; CDR2 reads FQGTGA. CDR3 size: 17 residues. The CDR3 reads CASSPRRLGGMVGEQFF. The CDR3 DNA reads TGTGCCAGCAGCCCCCGTAGGCTTGGGGGGATGGTTGGTGAGCAGTTCTTC. Filled out from reference TRBV7-3 and TRBJ2-1, the complete variable domain reads GAGVSQTPSNKVTEKGKYVELRCDPISGHTALYWYRQSLGQGPEFLIYFQGTGAADDSGLPNDRFFAVRPEGSVSTLKIQRTERGDSAVYLCASSPRRLGGMVGEQFFGPGTRLTVL.

The chain joins TRBV6-5 to TRBJ1-5, with 8 bases identical to TRBD1. Germline V CDR1 and CDR2: MNHEY, SVGAGI. The length of the CDR3 is 14 residues. V gave up 4 bases and J gave up 5 bases; unmatched junction bases: 4. DNA for the CDR3: TGTGCCAGCAGTTCATCAGGGGGCTATCAGCCCCAGCATTTT. This sequence encodes CASSSSGGYQPQHF.

The chain uses TRBV19 and TRBJ1-4, with 9 bases aligning to TRBD1. V dropped 4 bases and J dropped 5; count of bases not matched to a gene: 8. The CDR3 totals 16 residues. Germline values: CDR1 LNHDA, CDR2 SQIVND (reference sequence). Here the CDR3 reads CASSTRLGQGNEKLFF. CDR3 DNA sequence: TGTGCCAGTAGTACACGGCTCGGACAGGGGAATGAAAAACTGTTTTTT.

The rearrangement joins TRBV4-3 to TRBJ2-3; a weak D match, TRBD2 (5 bases). The CDR3 covers 15 residues. CDR1 is LGHNA and CDR2 is YSLEER in the germline V gene. Trimming pared 2 bases from V and 4 bases from J, leaving 13 bases between. As DNA, the CDR3 is TGCGCCAGCAGCCAACAGGTGGCGGAGGCAGATACGCAGTATTTT. Translation: CASSQQVAEADTQYF.

This rearrangement joins TRBV19 to TRBJ2-7; 8 nucleotides match TRBD1. The CDR3 consists of 12 residues. Germline assignment: CDR1 LNHDA and CDR2 SQIVND (reference sequence). Trimming took 10 bases from V and 3 from J; bases not matched to a gene: 5. The CDR3 DNA follows: TGTGCCACAACAGGGGGAGGCTACGAGCAGTACTTC. It specifies CATTGGGYEQYF.

The chain uses TRBV7-2 and TRBJ1-1, with TRBD1 as a possible D gene (5 bases). This CDR3 comprises 14 residues. The V gene lost 3 bases and the J gene lost 10 bases, with 18 bases spanning the gap. Per the germline V gene, CDR1 is SGHTA and CDR2 is FQGNSA. The CDR3 is CASSFEGVRGGAFF. The CDR3 nucleotides are TGTGCCAGCAGCTTTGAAGGGGTACGAGGTGGAGCTTTCTTT.

CDR3 sequence (DNA): TGCGCCAGCAGCTATACTGGAAACACCATATATTTT. This codes for CASSYTGNTIYF. J is TRBJ1-3 and V is TRBV5-1; D is unclear. This CDR3 region has 12 residues. Trimming left V 3 bases short and J 2 bases short, with 3 bases between. The germline CDR1 and CDR2 sequences are SGHRS and YFSETQ.

This chain connects TRBV11-3 to TRBJ2-1; TRBD2 aligns across 10 bases. Germline V lookup: CDR1 SGHNT, CDR2 YENEEA. The CDR3 is 15 residues long. Trimming at V came to 5 bases and at J to 4 bases, leaving 5 bases not matched to a gene. The CDR3 sequence is CASSREREGYNEQFF. The CDR3 DNA is TGTGCCAGCAGCCGAGAGCGGGAGGGGTACAATGAGCAGTTCTTC.

The chain is built from TRBV14 and TRBJ1-4; 7 nucleotides align to TRBD1. V dropped 5 bases and J dropped 6; count of bases not matched to a gene: 3. The germline V gene has CDR1 SGHDN and CDR2 FVKESK. The CDR3 sequence is 13 residues long. In DNA form, the CDR3 reads TGTGCCAGCAGCGACAGGGCGGATGAAAAACTGTTTTTT. As protein: CASSDRADEKLFF.